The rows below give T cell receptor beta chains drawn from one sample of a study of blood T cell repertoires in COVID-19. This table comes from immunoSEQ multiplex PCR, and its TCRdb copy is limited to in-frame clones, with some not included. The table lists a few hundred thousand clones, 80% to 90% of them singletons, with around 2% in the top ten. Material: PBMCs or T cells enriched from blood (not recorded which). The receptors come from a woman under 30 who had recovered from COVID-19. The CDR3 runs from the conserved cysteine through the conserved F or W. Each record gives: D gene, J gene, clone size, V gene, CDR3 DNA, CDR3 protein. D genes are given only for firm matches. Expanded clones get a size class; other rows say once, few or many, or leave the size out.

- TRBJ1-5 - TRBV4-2 TGTGCCAGCAGCCAAGATTGGAGGGGAGGGCAGCCCCAGCATTTT CASSQDWRGGQPQHF
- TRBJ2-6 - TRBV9 TGTGCCAGCAGCGAGAGGGACTCTGGGGCCAACGTCCTGACTTTC CASSERDSGANVLTF
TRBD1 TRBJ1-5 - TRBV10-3 TGTGCCATCAGCACCGGGACAGAGAGTCAGCCCCAGCATTTT CAISTGTESQPQHF
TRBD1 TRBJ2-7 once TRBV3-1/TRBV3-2 TGTGCCAGCAGCCTTTCGGACAGGGGCCACGAGCAGTACTTC CASSLSDRGHEQYF
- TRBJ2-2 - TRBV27 TGTGCCAGCAACCCGGGAACCGGGGAGCTGTTTTTT CASNPGTGELFF
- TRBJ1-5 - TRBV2 TGTGCCAGCAGCCCCCAGGTCCGTGGGCCCCAGCATTTT CASSPQVRGPQHF
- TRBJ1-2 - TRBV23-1 TGCGCCAGCAGCAGCGCCAGACTCTCGGGGGTTGGCTACACCTTC CASSSARLSGVGYTF
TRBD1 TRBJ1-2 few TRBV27 TGTGCCAGCAGTTTATTGGCAGGGGGTGGCTACACCTTC CASSLLAGGGYTF
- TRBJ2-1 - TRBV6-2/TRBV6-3 TGTGCCAGCAGTCACAGGGGGGGCTTACCCTACAATGAGCAGTTCTTC CASSHRGGLPYNEQFF
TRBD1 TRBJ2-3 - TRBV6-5 TGTGCCAGCAGTTATGATACAGGGGCTAGCACAGATACGCAGTATTTT CASSYDTGASTDTQYF
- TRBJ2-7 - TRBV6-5 TGTGCCAGCCCCCCGGACTCCGGTTACGAGCAGTACTTC CASPPDSGYEQYF
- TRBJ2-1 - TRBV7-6 TGTGCCTGTTCCAGGGGCCCTTTTGGGAATGAGCAGTTCTTC CACSRGPFGNEQFF
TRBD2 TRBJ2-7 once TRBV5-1 TGCGCCAGCAGCTTGGGGCAGCTAGCGGCCACCTCCCTCGAGCAGTACTTC CASSLGQLAATSLEQYF
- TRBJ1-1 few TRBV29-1 TGCAGCGTTGGGTTGGGGGCCTGGAACACTGAAGCTTTCTTT CSVGLGAWNTEAFF
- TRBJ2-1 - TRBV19 TGTGCCAGTAGTATATTGAGAAATGAGCAGTTCTTC CASSILRNEQFF
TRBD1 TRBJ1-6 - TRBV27 TGTGCCAGCAGACCCCAGGGGGCAACACCCCTCCACTTT CASRPQGATPLHF
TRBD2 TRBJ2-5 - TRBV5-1 TGCGCCAGCAGCTTGGAGGGCGGGGGAGAGACCCAGTACTTC CASSLEGGGETQYF
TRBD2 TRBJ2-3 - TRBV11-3 TGTGCCAGCAGCACGGGACTAGGGTACACAGATACGCAGTATTTT CASSTGLGYTDTQYF
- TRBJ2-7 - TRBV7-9 TGTGCCAGCAGCTCGACTGGATACGAGCAGTACTTC CASSSTGYEQYF
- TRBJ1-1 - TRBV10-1 TGCGCCAGCAGTGAGATGGAGGTCCGCTCGCCGAACACTGAAGCTTTCTTT CASSEMEVRSPNTEAFF
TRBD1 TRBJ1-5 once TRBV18 TGTGCCAGCTCGCAAAAGACAGGGGGTGGAAATCAGCCCCAGCATTTT CASSQKTGGGNQPQHF
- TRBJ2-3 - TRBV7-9 TGTGCCAGCAGCTCTAATGGGACACCAGATACGCAGTATTTT CASSSNGTPDTQYF
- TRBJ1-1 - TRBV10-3 TGTGCCATTTCTCAGGGTGGCGACACTGAAGCTTTCTTT CAISQGGDTEAFF
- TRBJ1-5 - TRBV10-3 TGTGCCATCAGTGAGTCGTTCCTGCCAGGTAATCAGCCCCAGCATTTT CAISESFLPGNQPQHF
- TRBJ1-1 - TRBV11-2 TGTGCCAGCAGCTTAGTTTGGAGGTCGGCTGAAGCTTTCTTT CASSLVWRSAEAFF
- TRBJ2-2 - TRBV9 TGTGCCAGCAGCGTAGTGCCAGGGGGGTCCTCGAACACCGGGGAGCTGTTTTTT CASSVVPGGSSNTGELFF
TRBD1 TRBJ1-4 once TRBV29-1 TGCAGCGTTGGAACAGGGGATAATGAAAAACTGTTTTTT CSVGTGDNEKLFF
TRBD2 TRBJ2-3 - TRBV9 TGTGCCAGCAGCGTAAGCGGGGGGAGTACAGATACGCAGTATTTT CASSVSGGSTDTQYF